The T cell receptor beta chain described here comes from a study of cytomegalovirus exposure and HLA in healthy donors. For the study at large: According to later analysis, the same platform produced the roughly 120 validation and 666 first-cohort repertoires. The study, taken as a whole, reports: In vitro checks showed that three CMV-associated chains really do target CMV antigens. Rare sequences made up most TCRs, while some public TCRs were found in many donors. Reports described diagnosis of cytomegalovirus status by the classifier as highly specific and sensitive.

Some clones are missing from TCRdb's copy, which holds only in-frame ones; the method was immunoSEQ multiplex PCR. The table lists over 100,000 clones, 85% to 90% of them singletons, with roughly 2.2% in the top ten. Details on this clone: Its antigen is as yet unknown.

V was cut by 3 bases and J by 5 bases, with 13 bases left in between. This CDR3 has 14 residues. Germline assignment: CDR1 LNHNV and CDR2 YYDKDF (reference sequence). This receptor was taken from a woman under 30 in good health and CMV-seronegative. The chain employs TRBV15 and TRBJ2-5, with a weak D call TRBD2 (6 bases). The sequenced material came from PBMCs. In DNA form, the CDR3 reads TGTGCCACCAGCAGGGGGGGAGAGGCGGAGACCCAGTACTTC. Its protein product is CATSRGGEAETQYF.